This note documents a single T cell receptor beta chain sequence. The sample is drawn from a study of blood T cells in healthy people across ages. CDR3 length: 18 residues. Germline V gene lookup returns CDR1 MNHEY and CDR2 SMNVEV (reference sequence). V was clipped by 5 bases and J by 2 bases; unmatched bases: 11. The authors ran a second PCR of about 7 to 11 cycles using a sample-barcoded 5' primer and a J-beta primer mix. Through a template-switch adaptor with 12 random nucleotides, each cDNA molecule received a tag. TCRdb processed the 5' RACE reads anew with MiXCR; each CDR3 protein has one entry. The sample has 980,000 or so distinct CDR3 sequences, around 46% seen once.

The chain employs TRBV27 and TRBJ1-6; 8 bases map to TRBD1. This clonotype originated in a man aged 30 to 39 in good health. Sequenced sample: blood. The CDR3 here is CASSTGQEIVTYNSPLHF. CDR3 sequence (DNA): TGTGCCAGCAGTACGGGACAGGAGATAGTCACCTATAATTCACCCCTCCACTTT.